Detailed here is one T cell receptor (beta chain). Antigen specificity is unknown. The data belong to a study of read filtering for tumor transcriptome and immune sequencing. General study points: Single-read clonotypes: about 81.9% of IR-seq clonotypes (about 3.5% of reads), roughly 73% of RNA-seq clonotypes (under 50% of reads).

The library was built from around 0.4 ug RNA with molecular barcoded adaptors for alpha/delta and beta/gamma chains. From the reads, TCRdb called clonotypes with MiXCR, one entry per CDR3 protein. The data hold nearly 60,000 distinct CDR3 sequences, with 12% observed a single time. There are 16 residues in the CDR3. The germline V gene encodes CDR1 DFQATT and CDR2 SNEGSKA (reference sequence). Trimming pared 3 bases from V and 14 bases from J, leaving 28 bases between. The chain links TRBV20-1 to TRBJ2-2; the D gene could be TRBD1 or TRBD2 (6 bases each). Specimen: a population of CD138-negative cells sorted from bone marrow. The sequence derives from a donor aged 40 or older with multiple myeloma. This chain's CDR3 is CSARQTARDTPGALFF. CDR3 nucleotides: TGCAGTGCTAGGCAGACAGCGAGGGATACGCCGGGGGCCCTGTTTTTT.